This T cell receptor beta chain stems from a study of identical twins. General study points: Twin-shared out-of-frame alpha sequences showed excess low generation probability. In beta out-of-frame sequences, the excess sharing between twins was weaker.

From the 5' RACE reads, TCRdb called clonotypes with MiXCR, one entry per CDR3 protein. The table shows some 460,000 distinct CDR3 sequences, with 12% to 15% occurring only once. The CDR3 is 15 residues long. Trimming removed 8 bases at V and 1 base at J, with 16 bases between. On this clonotype: Its antigen is as yet unknown.

The same data also contributed to another study, on yellow fever vaccine responses in identical twins.

The sequence derives from a woman aged 18-29 years in good health. The sequencing sample was made of CD4+ T cells sorted from blood. This sequence joins TRBV12-3 or TRBV12-4 and TRBJ2-3; D perhaps matches TRBD2 (6 bases). CDR3 DNA: TGTGCCAGCTCACGCTGGGGGGAGGGCACAGATACGCAGTATTTT. This sequence encodes CASSRWGEGTDTQYF.